This record concerns one TCR beta chain sequence. The CDR3 runs to 15 residues. Looked up from germline, CDR1 is SGDLS and CDR2 is YYNGEE. V lost 0 bases to trimming and J lost 4 bases, with 13 bases between them. Here immunoSEQ multiplex PCR was the method, and the copy in TCRdb shows in-frame clones only, minus some. This repertoire shows 40,000 to 45,000 clones, approximately 92% found once; its top ten account for under 1.5%. This specimen belongs to a study of T cell changes during pregnancy in multiple sclerosis. What was sequenced was peripheral blood. The V and J genes are TRBV9 and TRBJ1-2; D call uncertain. This TCR came from a female donor with multiple sclerosis, enrolled in a pregnancy study. Written as DNA, the CDR3 is TGTGCCAGCAGCGTAGCTACGGGATTGGGCTATGGCTACACCTTC. Amino acid sequence: CASSVATGLGYGYTF.